This T cell receptor (beta chain) derives from a study of identical twins. Whole-study findings and limits: Modelling underestimated the level of out-of-frame TCR alpha sharing observed in monozygotic twins. Zero-insertion analyses might be partly confounded by invariant T cells like MAIT and iNKT. The authors drew conclusions from cross-sectional statistical analysis rather than following the same donors. Out-of-frame alpha sequences shared by twins were enriched for low generation probability.

TCRdb passed the 5' RACE reads through MiXCR, listing each CDR3 protein once. The sample consists of under 250,000 distinct CDR3 sequences, 7.5% of them appearing once. This clonotype was observed a handful of times. Its antigen is currently unknown. Trimming pared 0 bases from V and 1 base from J, leaving 19 bases between. Germline V gene sequence: CDR1 SGHDN, CDR2 FVKESK. This CDR3 spans 18 amino acids. These data were likewise used in another study, on yellow fever vaccine responses in identical twins.

This TCR was recovered from a woman aged 18-29 years in good health. Sequencing input: memory (CD45RO+) T cells sorted from blood. V and J are TRBV14 and TRBJ2-7; perhaps TRBD1 as D (6 bases). The CDR3 nucleotides are TGTGCCAGCAGCCAAGATCCGGGACAAGGGTCCTTTTCCTACGAGCAGTACTTC. Protein sequence: CASSQDPGQGSFSYEQYF.